A single sample is the source of the 21 T cell receptor beta chains below, sequenced in a study of cytomegalovirus exposure and HLA in healthy donors. The PCR had 60 Vbeta and 13 Jbeta primers. Generated by immunoSEQ multiplex PCR, the TCRdb table keeps only in-frame clones and is missing some. Among 200,000 to 250,000 clones listed, roughly 80% were seen once. Sequences were obtained from PBMCs. Receptor source: a girl aged 5 to 17 in good health and CMV-seronegative.

This clone was seen a few times. The chain uses TRBV6-5 and TRBJ1-2; 12 nucleotides align to TRBD1. Germline V gene data show CDR1 as MNHEY and CDR2 as SVGAGI. After removal of 6 bases from V and 7 bases from J, the junction contained 3 bases not matched to a gene. The CDR3 runs to 13 residues. The CDR3 loop reads CASSRGQGAGYTF. The CDR3 DNA reads as TGTGCCAGCAGCCGGGGACAGGGGGCTGGCTACACCTTC.

This clone was seen only a few times. The V gene is TRBV5-4, the J gene TRBJ1-1, with D unclear. The CDR3 is made up of 12 amino acids. Germline V gene data show CDR1 as SGHNT and CDR2 as YYREEE (reference sequence). Trimming removed 3 bases at V and 1 base at J, with 4 bases between. The CDR3 DNA sequence: TGTGCCAGCAGCTGGCAGAACACTGAAGCTTTCTTT. Translation: CASSWQNTEAFF.

The chain joins TRBV10-2 to TRBJ2-7; 9 bases fit TRBD1. This CDR3 spans 12 amino acids. Germline assignment: CDR1 WSHSY and CDR2 SAAADI. Germline trimming cut 8 bases from V and 3 bases from J; bases unmatched to any gene: 2. CDR3 bases: TGCGCCAGCGGGACAGGGTACTACGAGCAGTACTTC. It codes for CASGTGYYEQYF.

The chain uses TRBV6-5 and TRBJ1-1; a weak D match, TRBD1 (5 bases). Trimming shortened V by 8 bases and J by 8 bases, and 12 bases separated the two germline ends. CDR3 length: 11 residues. Germline V CDR1 and CDR2: MNHEY, SVGAGI. In DNA form, the CDR3 reads TGTGCCAGCTTGGAGGGGATAGAAGCTTTCTTT. Its protein product is CASLEGIEAFF.

The V and J genes are TRBV6-5 and TRBJ2-7; D perhaps matches TRBD2 (5 bases). CDR1 is MNHEY, CDR2 SVGAGI, per germline. This CDR3 has 12 amino acids. V was cut by 7 bases and J by 5 bases, with 12 bases left in between. CDR3 loop: CASISRAHEQYF. Written as DNA, the CDR3 is TGTGCCAGCATTTCGCGGGCCCACGAGCAGTACTTC.

V is TRBV6-6 and J is TRBJ1-1; maybe TRBD1 (5 bases). Germline assignment: CDR1 MNHNY and CDR2 SVGAGI (reference sequence). Between the trimmed V and J ends, which lost 5 bases and 6 bases, there was a span of 10 bases. This CDR3 region has 12 residues. Written as DNA, the CDR3 is TGTGCCAGCAGTGCGACGGGGGCTGAAGCTTTCTTT. It encodes CASSATGAEAFF.

DNA for the CDR3: TGTGCCAGCAGCCAACGGACAGGGGATTCACCCCTCCACTTT. Protein sequence: CASSQRTGDSPLHF. This chain links TRBV4-2 with TRBJ1-6; 9 positions match TRBD1. CDR1 LGHNA and CDR2 YNFKEQ come from the germline V gene. CDR3 length: 14 amino acids. J lost 8 bases, V lost 2 bases, and 1 base had no gene match.

The CDR3 reads CASSPQVQSQPQHF. The CDR3 DNA follows: TGTGCCAGCAGCCCACAGGTCCAGTCTCAGCCCCAGCATTTT. J is TRBJ1-5 and V is TRBV7-8; TRBD1 might be the D (5 bases). CDR3 length: 14 residues. Trimming removed 5 bases at V and 6 bases at J, with 14 bases between. The germline CDR1 and CDR2 sequences are SGHVS and FQNEAQ.

This clone occurred a few times. J is TRBJ2-6 and V is TRBV6-5, with D possibly matching TRBD1 (7 bases). Trimming cost V 4 bases and J 4 bases, with 11 bases left between them. Germline V CDR1 and CDR2: MNHEY, SVGAGI. This CDR3 has 15 residues. The CDR3 spells CASSSGGGGANVLTF. In DNA form, the CDR3 reads TGTGCCAGCAGTTCAGGGGGAGGAGGGGCCAACGTCCTGACTTTC.

The chain joins TRBV28 to TRBJ2-3; TRBD2 is a possible D gene (5 bases). Germline V gives CDR1 MDHEN, CDR2 SYDVKM. CDR3 size: 12 residues. Trimming removed 6 bases at V and 13 bases at J, with 17 bases between. CDR3 region: CASRGSGGRKYF. The CDR3 DNA is TGTGCCAGCAGAGGGAGCGGAGGAAGGAAGTATTTT.

This clone has just a few counts. The chain uses TRBV6-1 and TRBJ2-3; 7 positions agree with TRBD1. In germline, CDR1 is MNHNS, CDR2 SASEGT. The CDR3 has 14 amino acids. With V trimmed by 11 bases and J by 5 bases, 13 bases remained unmatched. Here the CDR3 reads CAVSTGLPLDTQYF. CDR3 nucleotide sequence: TGTGCCGTATCGACAGGGTTGCCTCTAGATACGCAGTATTTT.

V usage is TRBV7-3 and J usage is TRBJ2-2; D is undetermined. This CDR3 comprises 13 residues. The V and J ends lost 9 bases and 2 bases respectively, with 10 bases between them. Germline assignment: CDR1 SGHTA and CDR2 FQGTGA. The CDR3 spells CARTQPNTGELFF. In DNA form, the CDR3 reads TGTGCCAGAACACAACCTAACACCGGGGAGCTGTTTTTT.

Concerning this clone itself: At one of its ends the junction is not consistent with the germline gene, which may arise from a read error. V usage is TRBV6-6 and J usage is TRBJ2-1, with TRBD2 matching over 12 bases. The CDR3 runs 16 residues. CDR1 and CDR2 from the germline V gene are MNHNY and SVGAGI (reference sequence). In DNA, the CDR3 is TGTGCCAGCAGTGACTCTAGCGGGGGGGTAACAGACGAGCAGTTCTTC. Amino acids: CASSDSSGGVTDEQFF.

The chain employs TRBV9 and TRBJ1-2, with 7 bases lining up with TRBD1. After removal of 2 bases from V and 2 bases from J, the junction contained 15 bases not matched to a gene. The CDR3 has 18 amino acids. Germline CDR1 and CDR2: SGDLS and YYNGEE. The CDR3 loop is CASSVPAVTGKGNYGYTF. Here the CDR3 DNA reads TGTGCCAGCAGCGTCCCCGCCGTGACAGGGAAGGGAAACTATGGCTACACCTTC.

This clone turned up a few times. J is TRBJ1-3 and V is TRBV7-9, with 8 bases aligning to TRBD1. This CDR3 region has 15 residues. V shed 4 bases and J 4 bases; nucleotides not matched to a gene: 6. The germline gives CDR1 SEHNR, CDR2 FQNEAQ (reference sequence). CDR3 residues: CASSSQGGRGNTIYF. The CDR3 DNA sequence: TGTGCCAGCAGCTCACAGGGGGGTCGCGGAAACACCATATATTTT.

This sequence joins TRBV27 and TRBJ1-4, with TRBD1 matching over 9 bases. The CDR3 sequence is 17 residues long. Germline V lookup: CDR1 MNHEY, CDR2 SMNVEV (reference sequence). Trimming at V came to 6 bases and at J to 2 bases, leaving 10 bases not matched to a gene. The CDR3 DNA follows: TGTGCCAGCAGAAGACTGGGACAGGGCCCCACTAATGAAAAACTGTTTTTT. Translation gives CASRRLGQGPTNEKLFF.

The chain carries TRBV9 and TRBJ2-3, with TRBD2 matching over 7 bases. The CDR3 is made up of 15 amino acids. Germline V gene lookup returns CDR1 SGDLS and CDR2 YYNGEE. J gave up 2 bases and V 0 bases, and 3 bases lay outside the gene matches. CDR3 sequence reads: CASSVAGGATDTQYF. In DNA, the CDR3 is TGTGCCAGCAGCGTAGCGGGGGGAGCCACAGATACGCAGTATTTT.

The chain is built from TRBV4-3 and TRBJ2-7; no clear D. The CDR3 has 16 residues. The germline CDR1 and CDR2 sequences are LGHNA and YSLEER. V was trimmed by 0 bases and J by 0 bases, leaving 12 bases between them. The DNA of the CDR3 is TGCGCCAGCAGCCAAGATTCAGGCAGGAACTCCTACGAGCAGTACTTC. Translation: CASSQDSGRNSYEQYF.

V and J are TRBV18 and TRBJ2-4; TRBD2 matches 8 bases. Per germline, CDR1 KGHSH and CDR2 LQKENI. The CDR3 has 16 amino acids. Unmatched junction bases numbered 6, after V lost 5 bases and J lost 0 bases. CDR3 in amino acids: CASSVTSGLAKNIQYF. The CDR3 coding sequence is TGTGCCAGCTCAGTCACTAGCGGACTAGCCAAAAACATTCAGTACTTC.

V usage is TRBV7-2 and J usage is TRBJ1-1; D not certain. V was clipped by 3 bases and J by 0 bases, with 8 bases between them. The CDR3 runs 14 residues. Germline V CDR1 and CDR2: SGHTA, FQGNSA. For the CDR3, the DNA is TGTGCCAGCAGCTTCGTGAGTGTGAACACTGAAGCTTTCTTT. It yields the protein CASSFVSVNTEAFF.

The rearrangement links TRBV5-1 to TRBJ1-4; D gene unclear. Germline-derived CDR1 and CDR2 are SGHRS and YFSETQ. The CDR3 consists of 13 residues. V was clipped by 5 bases and J by 6 bases, with 11 bases between them. The CDR3 protein is CASSKGGDEKLFF. In DNA form, the CDR3 reads TGCGCCAGCAGTAAGGGCGGGGATGAAAAACTGTTTTTT.